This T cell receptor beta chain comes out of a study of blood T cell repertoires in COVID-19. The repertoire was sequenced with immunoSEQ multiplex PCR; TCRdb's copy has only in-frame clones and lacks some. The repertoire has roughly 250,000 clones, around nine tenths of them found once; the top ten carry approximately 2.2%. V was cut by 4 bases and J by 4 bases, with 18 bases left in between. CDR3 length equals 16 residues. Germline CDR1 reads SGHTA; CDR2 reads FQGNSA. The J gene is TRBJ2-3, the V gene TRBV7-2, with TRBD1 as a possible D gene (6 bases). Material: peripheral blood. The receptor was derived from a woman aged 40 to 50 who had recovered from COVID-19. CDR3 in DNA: TGTGCCAGCAGCTCGCCGCTCCGGACAGTGGCAGATACGCAGTATTTT. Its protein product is CASSSPLRTVADTQYF.